This TCR beta chain was obtained from a study of control samples from healthy donors and cancer patients. This clone was found once. The CDR3 has 15 amino acids. Looked up from germline, CDR1 is SGDLS and CDR2 is YYNGEE. Trimming cost V 2 bases and J 3 bases; bases outside gene matches: 3. Sequenced by immunoSEQ multiplex PCR; TCRdb stores in-frame clones only, minus some. The table lists about 120,000 clones, 70% to 90% of them singletons. The TCR sequence derives from a middle-aged man in good health. V is TRBV9 and J is TRBJ2-3; 10 bases fit TRBD1. The sequencing sample was made of blood. The CDR3 coding sequence is TGTGCCAGCAGCGTCAGGACAGGGGGAACAGATACGCAGTATTTT. It encodes CASSVRTGGTDTQYF.